This TCR beta chain was captured in a study of T cells in Graves' hyperthyroidism and ophthalmopathy. Study-level findings and limits: A median around 6.4 months before onset, the model predicted ophthalmopathy. Ophthalmopathy could be told apart from stable hyperthyroidism with a 13 V-J model. Most expanded thyroid clonotypes above 0.001 also appeared in blood.

In this sample, this clonotype turned up many times. Its specificity is not known. The CDR3 is 20 amino acids. CDR1 SEHNR and CDR2 FQNEAQ come from the germline V gene (reference sequence). With V trimmed by 1 base and J by 2 bases, 15 bases remained unmatched. RNA transcripts were the template for amplifying TCR beta CDR3 regions. Using the HTBI primer set, a first-round RT-PCR was run on the TCR CDR3. TCRdb re-called the multiplex PCR reads with MiXCR, one entry per CDR3 protein. The data show more than 550,000 distinct CDR3 sequences, just under 45% seen once. Clinicians diagnosed patients from clinical symptoms, serum thyroxine and TRAb, thyroid ultrasound and orbital computed tomography.

The sequence was obtained from an adult man with Graves' disease, either hyperthyroidism or ophthalmopathy (not recorded which). Material: peripheral blood or thyroid tissue (not recorded which). The chain couples TRBV7-9 to TRBJ2-5; 11 positions match TRBD2. The CDR3 DNA reads TGTGCCAGCAGCTTAGTCCCGTGGACTAGCGGGCCCAGTGCACAAGAGACCCAGTACTTC. Protein product: CASSLVPWTSGPSAQETQYF.